This T cell receptor beta chain was recorded in a study of T cells in Graves' hyperthyroidism and ophthalmopathy. The TCR beta CDR3 regions underwent amplification using RNA transcripts as the source. TCR CDR3 regions were first amplified by RT-PCR with HTBI primers. TCRdb analysed the multiplex PCR reads with MiXCR anew, one entry per CDR3 protein. This table has under 650,000 distinct CDR3 sequences, around 15% appearing once. The study's findings and limits: Expanded thyroid clonotypes (above 0.001) were mostly also found in blood.

The junction had 8 bases not matched to a gene; V was cut back by 6 bases and J by 3 bases. The CDR3 consists of 14 residues. Looked up from germline, CDR1 is MNHNS and CDR2 is SASEGT. This clonotype was detected only once. What it recognizes is unknown. A much larger clonotype is one base distant, so this may be a read error. The chain links TRBV6-1 to TRBJ2-7; 7 nucleotides align to TRBD2. The sequence came from a woman in her thirties with Graves' hyperthyroidism. Sequenced sample: blood. The CDR3 DNA sequence: TGTGCCAGCAGCCTTGGGACTAACGGCTACGAGCAGTACTTC. Encoded protein: CASSLGTNGYEQYF.